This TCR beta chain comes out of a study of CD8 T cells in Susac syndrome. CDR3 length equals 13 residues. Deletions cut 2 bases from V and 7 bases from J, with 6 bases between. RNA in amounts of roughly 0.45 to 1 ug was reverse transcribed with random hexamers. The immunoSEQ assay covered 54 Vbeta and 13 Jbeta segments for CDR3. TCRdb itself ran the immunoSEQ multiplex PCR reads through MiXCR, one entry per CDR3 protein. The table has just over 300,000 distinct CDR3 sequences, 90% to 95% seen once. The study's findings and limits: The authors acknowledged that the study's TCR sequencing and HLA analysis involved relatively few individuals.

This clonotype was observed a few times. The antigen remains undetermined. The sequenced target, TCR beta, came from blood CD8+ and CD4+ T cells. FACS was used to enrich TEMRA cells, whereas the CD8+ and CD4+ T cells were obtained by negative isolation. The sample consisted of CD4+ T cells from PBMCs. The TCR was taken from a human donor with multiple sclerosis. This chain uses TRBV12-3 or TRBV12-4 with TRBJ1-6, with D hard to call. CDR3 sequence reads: CASSLLRNSPLHF. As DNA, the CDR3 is TGTGCCAGCAGTTTACTCAGGAATTCACCCCTCCACTTT.